This T cell receptor (beta chain) originates from a study of blood T cells in healthy people across ages (dated by TCRdb to between 2014 and 2017). The study in broad terms: Template switching captured roughly one uniquely barcoded TCR beta cDNA molecule per two T cells in model experiments. Four age groups were formed from the donors: young (average about 17 years), middle-aged (roughly 38), aged (more than 55) and long-lived (around 80). Donors of different ages were randomly distributed across sequencing lanes to avoid experimental bias. Using deep sequencing normalized with unique cDNA molecular identifiers, the study measured how TCR beta repertoire diversity changes with age. Using the same blood draw, the study looked at two additional independent replicas of 1 million unique cDNA reads for two donors, one aged 18 to 30 and the other aged 80 or older. Broad study findings and their caveats: Observed TCR beta diversity per million T cells fell roughly linearly with age, and a significant reduction was already apparent by age about 43. Bulk unsorted PBMC profiling prevented conclusive comparison of naive and antigen-experienced compartments. Total diversity estimates from one million sequenced T cells were considered lower bounds and underestimates. Donor CMV infection status was unknown, potentially confounding age-related changes in expanded clonotypes. There was a strong correlation between observed TCR beta diversity and the percentage of naive T cells measured by flow cytometry. Compared with the aged group, more naive CD4+ T cells, fewer expanded clones and increased TCR diversity were shown by the long-lived group, suggesting age selection.

From the cysteine up to the phenylalanine, the CDR3 has a length of 17 residues. Only the CDR3 DNA stays, 51 bases, in frame from base 1. V trim: 2 bases; J trim: 3 bases; unmatched bases: 6. CDR1 and CDR2 were assigned from the germline V gene (reference sequence) as DFQATT and SNEGSKA. Libraries came from 5' RACE. Instrument on record: Illumina HiSeq 2500. A second PCR of roughly 7 to 11 cycles was run with a J-beta primer mix and a sample-barcoded 5' primer. A unique molecular identifier was introduced onto each TCR beta cDNA molecule by a template-switch 5' adaptor carrying 12 random nucleotides. Each sample yielded at least 3 million CDR3-containing paired-end reads. All of the RNA was converted into first-strand cDNA using the Mint cDNA synthesis kit, with a TRBC-specific oligonucleotide serving as the primer. Following uracil-DNA glycosylase treatment, a first 18-cycle PCR with universal primers M1SS and BC2_uni_R was performed on all cDNA. On the authors' methods: For normalization, 1 million high-quality reads were randomly selected from each sample, with every read carrying a distinct molecular identifier. Reads sharing molecular identifiers were discarded rather than binned into consensus sequences. MiTCR, set to a Q25 quality threshold and the strictest error-elimination algorithm, was used for CDR3 identification, clonotype clustering and error correction. Lower-bound total TCR beta diversity was estimated with a nonparametric unseen species model using Euler transformation. TCRdb reanalyzed the raw reads on its own, using fastp at Q25 for trimming and MiXCR for clone calling, and kept in-frame beta chains. Under each unique CDR3 protein, matching rows form one entry showing the most common genes and DNA. The V and J calls here are based on TCRdb, not the publication. The sample table shows roughly 900,000 distinct CDR3 sequences, and 25% to 30% are seen once. The ten biggest clones cover 15% to 20% of the sample.

The roughly 37 donors, aged 6 to 90 years, were systemically healthy Caucasian individuals from Russia. Each donor gave approximately 9.3 milliliters of peripheral blood, collected into EDTA-treated Vacutainer tubes. PBMCs were isolated by Ficoll-Paque density-gradient centrifugation, with at least 7 million obtained per sample. Trizol reagent was used to extract total RNA from PBMCs, with at least 6 micrograms per sample. For every donor, flow cytometry on a PBMC aliquot measured the percentage of naive CD45RAhigh/CD27high T cells. This clonotype was seen repeatedly, ten times or more. This receptor's antigen is unknown. Within one base of it there is no much larger clone, and no base qualities were kept.

Input material: blood. The sequence was obtained from an elderly woman in good health. The sequence joins TRBV20-1 to TRBJ2-3; 15 central bases correspond to TRBD2. The base sequence is TGCAGTGCTAGAACTCCGGGACTAGCGGGGGGAACAGATACGCAGTATTTT. Its amino acids are CSARTPGLAGGTDTQYF.